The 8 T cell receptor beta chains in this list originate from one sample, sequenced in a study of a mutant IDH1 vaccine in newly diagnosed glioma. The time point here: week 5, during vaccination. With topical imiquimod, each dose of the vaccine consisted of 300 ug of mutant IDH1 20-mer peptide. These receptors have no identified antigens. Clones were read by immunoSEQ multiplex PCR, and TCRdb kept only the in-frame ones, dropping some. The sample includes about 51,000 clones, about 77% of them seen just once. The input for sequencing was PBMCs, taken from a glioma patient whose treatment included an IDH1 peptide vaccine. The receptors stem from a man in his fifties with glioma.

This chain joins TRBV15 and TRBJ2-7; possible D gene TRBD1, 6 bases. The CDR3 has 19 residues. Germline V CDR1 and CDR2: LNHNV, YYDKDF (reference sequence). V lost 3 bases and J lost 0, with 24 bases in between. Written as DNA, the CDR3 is TGTGCCACCAGCAGGCTACCACCTACCGGGACAATAAACTCCTACGAGCAGTACTTC. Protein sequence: CATSRLPPTGTINSYEQYF. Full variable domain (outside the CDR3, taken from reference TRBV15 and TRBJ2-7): DAMVIQNPRYQVTQFGKPVTLSCSQTLNHNVMYWYQQKSSQAPKLLFHYYDKDFNNEADTPDNFQSRRPNTSFCFLDIRSPGLGDTAMYLCATSRLPPTGTINSYEQYFGPGTRLTVT.

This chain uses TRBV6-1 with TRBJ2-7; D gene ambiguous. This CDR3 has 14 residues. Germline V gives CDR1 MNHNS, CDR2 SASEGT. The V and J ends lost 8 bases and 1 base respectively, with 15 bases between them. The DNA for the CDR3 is TGTGCCAGCGGAAAAGGTGGCCCATCCTACGAGCAGTACTTC. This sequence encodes CASGKGGPSYEQYF.

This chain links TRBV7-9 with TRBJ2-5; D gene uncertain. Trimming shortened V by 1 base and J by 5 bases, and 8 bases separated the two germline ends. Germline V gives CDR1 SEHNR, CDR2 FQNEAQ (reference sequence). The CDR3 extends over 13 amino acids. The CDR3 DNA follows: TGTGCCAGCAGCTTAGGGGATTGGGAGACCCAGTACTTC. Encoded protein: CASSLGDWETQYF.

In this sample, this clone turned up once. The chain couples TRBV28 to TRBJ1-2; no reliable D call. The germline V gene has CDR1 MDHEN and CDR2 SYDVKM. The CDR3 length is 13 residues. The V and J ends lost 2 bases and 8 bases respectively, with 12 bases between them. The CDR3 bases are TGTGCCAGCAGTTTAAGACCCTTTGAGGGCTACACCTTC. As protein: CASSLRPFEGYTF.

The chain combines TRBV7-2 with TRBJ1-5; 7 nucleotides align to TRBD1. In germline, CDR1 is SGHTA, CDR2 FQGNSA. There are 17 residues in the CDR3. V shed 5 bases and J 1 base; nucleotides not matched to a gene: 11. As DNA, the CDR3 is TGTGCCAGCAGCCCCGGGGGACAGATACGAAGCAATCAGCCCCAGCATTTT. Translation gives CASSPGGQIRSNQPQHF. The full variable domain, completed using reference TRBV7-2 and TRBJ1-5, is GAGVSQSPSNKVTEKGKDVELRCDPISGHTALYWYRQSLGQGLEFLIYFQGNSAPDKSGLPSDRFSAERTGGSVSTLTIQRTQQEDSAVYLCASSPGGQIRSNQPQHFGDGTRLSIL.

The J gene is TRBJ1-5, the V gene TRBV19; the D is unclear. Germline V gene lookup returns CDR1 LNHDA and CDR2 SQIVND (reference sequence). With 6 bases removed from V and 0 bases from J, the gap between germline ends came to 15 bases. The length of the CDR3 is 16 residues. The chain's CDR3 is CASSPRLTDSNQPQHF. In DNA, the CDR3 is TGTGCCAGTAGCCCCCGACTTACTGATAGCAATCAGCCCCAGCATTTT.

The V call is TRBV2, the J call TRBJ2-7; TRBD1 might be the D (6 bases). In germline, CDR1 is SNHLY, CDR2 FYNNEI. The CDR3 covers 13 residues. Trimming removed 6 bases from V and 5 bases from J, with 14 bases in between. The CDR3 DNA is TGTGCCAGCAGGGTGCAGGGGCAAGACGAGCAGTACTTC. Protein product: CASRVQGQDEQYF.

DNA for the CDR3: TGTGCCAGCAGCTCTGGACAGGGCCCCTTATACTACGAGCAGTACTTC. Translation gives CASSSGQGPLYYEQYF. The V call is TRBV5-5, the J call TRBJ2-7; 8 nucleotides agree with TRBD1. Germline CDR1 is SGHKS and CDR2 is YYEKEE (reference sequence). The V gene end was trimmed by 3 bases and the J gene end by 3 bases; junction bases not matched to a gene: 11. The length of the CDR3 is 16 residues.